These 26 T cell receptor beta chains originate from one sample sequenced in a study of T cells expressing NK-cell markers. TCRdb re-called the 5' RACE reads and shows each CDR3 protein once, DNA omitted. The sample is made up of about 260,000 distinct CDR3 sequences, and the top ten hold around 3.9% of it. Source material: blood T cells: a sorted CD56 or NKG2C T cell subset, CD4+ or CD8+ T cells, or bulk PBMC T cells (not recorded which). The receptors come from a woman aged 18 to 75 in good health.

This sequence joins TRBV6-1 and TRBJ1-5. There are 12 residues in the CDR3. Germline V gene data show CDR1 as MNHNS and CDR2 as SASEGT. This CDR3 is CASSRLSQPQHF.

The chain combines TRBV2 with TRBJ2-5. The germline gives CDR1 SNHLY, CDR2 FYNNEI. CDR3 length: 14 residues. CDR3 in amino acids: CASSVRASQETQYF.

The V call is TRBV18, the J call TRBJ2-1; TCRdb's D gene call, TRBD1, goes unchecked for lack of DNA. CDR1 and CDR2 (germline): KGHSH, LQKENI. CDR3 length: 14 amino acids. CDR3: CASSPRNGGNEQFF. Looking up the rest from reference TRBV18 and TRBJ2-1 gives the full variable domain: NAGVMQNPRHLVRRRGQEARLRCSPMKGHSHVYWYRQLPEEGLKFMVYLQKENIIDESGMPKERFSAEFPKEGPSILRIQQVVRGDSAAYFCASSPRNGGNEQFFGPGTRLTVL.

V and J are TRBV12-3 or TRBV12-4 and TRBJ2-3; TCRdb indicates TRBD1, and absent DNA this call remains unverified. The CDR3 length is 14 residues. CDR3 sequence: CASSFPREADTQYF.

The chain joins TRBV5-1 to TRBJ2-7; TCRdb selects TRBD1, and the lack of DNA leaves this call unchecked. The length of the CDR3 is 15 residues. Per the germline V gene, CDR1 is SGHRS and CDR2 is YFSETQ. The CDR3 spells CASSLDQPGGREQYF.

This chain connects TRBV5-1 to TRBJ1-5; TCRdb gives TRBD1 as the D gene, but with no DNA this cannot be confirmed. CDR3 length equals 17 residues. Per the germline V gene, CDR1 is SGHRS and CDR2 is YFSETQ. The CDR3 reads CASSPEAGNPYNQPQHF.

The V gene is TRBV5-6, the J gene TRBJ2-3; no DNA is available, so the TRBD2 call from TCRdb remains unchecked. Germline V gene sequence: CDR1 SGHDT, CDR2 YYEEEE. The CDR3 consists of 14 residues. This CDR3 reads CASSYGALTDTQYF.

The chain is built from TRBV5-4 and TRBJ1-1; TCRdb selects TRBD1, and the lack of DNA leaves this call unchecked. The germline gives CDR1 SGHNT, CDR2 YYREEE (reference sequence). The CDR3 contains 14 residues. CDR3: CASSSRQRDTEAFF. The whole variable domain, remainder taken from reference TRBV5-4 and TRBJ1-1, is ETGVTQSPTHLIKTRGQQVTLRCSSQSGHNTVSWYQQALGQGPQFIFQYYREEENGRGNFPPRFSGLQFPNYSSELNVNALELDDSALYLCASSSRQRDTEAFFGQGTRLTVV.

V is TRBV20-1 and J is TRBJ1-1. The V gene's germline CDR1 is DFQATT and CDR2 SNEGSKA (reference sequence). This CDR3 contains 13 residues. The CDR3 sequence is CSARDGRPTEAFF.

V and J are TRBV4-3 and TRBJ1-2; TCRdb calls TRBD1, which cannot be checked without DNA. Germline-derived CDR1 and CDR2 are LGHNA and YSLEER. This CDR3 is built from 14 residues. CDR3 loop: CASSHARGANGYTF.

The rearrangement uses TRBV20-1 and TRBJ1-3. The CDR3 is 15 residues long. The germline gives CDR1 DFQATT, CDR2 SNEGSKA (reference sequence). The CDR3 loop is CSASFSLLSGNTIYF.

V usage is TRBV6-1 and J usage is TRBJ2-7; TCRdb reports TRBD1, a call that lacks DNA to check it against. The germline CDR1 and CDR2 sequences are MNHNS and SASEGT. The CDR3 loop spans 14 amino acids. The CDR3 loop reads CASNAQGAIYEQYF.

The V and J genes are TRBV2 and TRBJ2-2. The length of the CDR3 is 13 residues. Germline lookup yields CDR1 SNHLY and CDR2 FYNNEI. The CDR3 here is CASWTANTGELFF.

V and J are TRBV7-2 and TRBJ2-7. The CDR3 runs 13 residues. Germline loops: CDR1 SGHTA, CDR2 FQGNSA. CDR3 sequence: CASSIFNSYEQYF.

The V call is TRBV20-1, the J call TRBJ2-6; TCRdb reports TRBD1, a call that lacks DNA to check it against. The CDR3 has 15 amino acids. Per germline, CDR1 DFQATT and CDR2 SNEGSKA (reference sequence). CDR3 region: CSASIPRAGANVLTF.

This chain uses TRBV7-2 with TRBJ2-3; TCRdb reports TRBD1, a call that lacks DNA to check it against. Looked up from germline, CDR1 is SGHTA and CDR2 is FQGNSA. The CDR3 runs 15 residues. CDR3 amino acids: CASSSRTGSPDTQYF. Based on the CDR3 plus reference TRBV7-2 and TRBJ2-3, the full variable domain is GAGVSQSPSNKVTEKGKDVELRCDPISGHTALYWYRQSLGQGLEFLIYFQGNSAPDKSGLPSDRFSAERTGGSVSTLTIQRTQQEDSAVYLCASSSRTGSPDTQYFGPGTRLTVL.

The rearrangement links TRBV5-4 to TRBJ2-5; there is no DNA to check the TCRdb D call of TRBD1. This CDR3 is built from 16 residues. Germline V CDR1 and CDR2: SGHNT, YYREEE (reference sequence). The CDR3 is CASSLRSRGRQETQYF.

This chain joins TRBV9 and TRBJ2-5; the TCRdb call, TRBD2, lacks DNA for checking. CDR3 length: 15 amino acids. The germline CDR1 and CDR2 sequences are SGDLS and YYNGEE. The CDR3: CASSVQSGLAGTQYF. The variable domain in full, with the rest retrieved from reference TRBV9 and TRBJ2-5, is DSGVTQTPKHLITATGQRVTLRCSPRSGDLSVYWYQQSLDQGLQFLIQYYNGEERAKGNILERFSAQQFPDLHSELNLSSLELGDSALYFCASSVQSGLAGTQYFGPGTRLLVL.

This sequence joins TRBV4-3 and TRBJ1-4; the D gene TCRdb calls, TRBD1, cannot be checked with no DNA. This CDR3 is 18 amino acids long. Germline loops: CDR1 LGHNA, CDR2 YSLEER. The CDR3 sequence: CASSQHLTGPATNEKLFF.

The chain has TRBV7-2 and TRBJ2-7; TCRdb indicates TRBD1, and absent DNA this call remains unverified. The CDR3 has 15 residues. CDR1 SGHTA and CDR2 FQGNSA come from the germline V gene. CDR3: CASSYPPPRENEQYF.

The CDR3 spells CASSFKGATNIQYF. This chain links TRBV5-4 with TRBJ2-4; without DNA, the TCRdb call of TRBD1 cannot be checked. Per germline, CDR1 SGHNT and CDR2 YYREEE (reference sequence). This CDR3 has 14 residues.

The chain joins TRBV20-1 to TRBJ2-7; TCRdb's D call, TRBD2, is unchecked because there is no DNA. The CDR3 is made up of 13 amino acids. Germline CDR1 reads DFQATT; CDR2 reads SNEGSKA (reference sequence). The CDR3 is CSAPAGVSDEQYF.

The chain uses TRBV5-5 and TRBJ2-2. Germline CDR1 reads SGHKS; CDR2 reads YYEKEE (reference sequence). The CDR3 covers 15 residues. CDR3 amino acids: CASSWQASNTGELFF.

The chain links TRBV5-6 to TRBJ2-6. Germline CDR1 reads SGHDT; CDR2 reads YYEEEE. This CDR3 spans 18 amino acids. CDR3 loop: CASSLAVPKWSGANVLTF.

This CDR3 reads CASGTLARGLAQPYNEQFF. This sequence joins TRBV6-2 or TRBV6-3 and TRBJ2-1; TCRdb gives TRBD2 as the D gene, but with no DNA this cannot be confirmed. This CDR3 contains 19 residues. Germline V gene lookup returns CDR1 MNHEY and CDR2 SVGEGT.

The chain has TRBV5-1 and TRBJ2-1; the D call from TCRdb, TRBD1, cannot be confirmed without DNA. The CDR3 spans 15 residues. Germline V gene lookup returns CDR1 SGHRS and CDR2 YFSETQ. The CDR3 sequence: CASSLVAGGSNEQFF.